A selection of T cell receptor beta chains follows, all from one sample in a study of T cells after posttransplantation cyclophosphamide. Sequencing used immunoSEQ multiplex PCR; TCRdb keeps in-frame clones, though not all of them. The sample presents tens of thousands of clones, none singletons. Specimen: PBMCs. Source of these receptors: a woman aged 50 to 60 in good health and a related stem cell transplant donor. CDR3s include the opening cysteine and the closing phenylalanine or tryptophan. D genes are given only for firm matches. Expanded clones get a size class; other rows say once, few or many, or leave the size out.

v_call	clone_size	d_call	cdr3_aa
TRBV4-2	NA	TRBD1	CASRQGYTDTQYF
TRBV5-8	many	NA	CASSGWQGNYEQYF
TRBV5-1	many	NA	CASSLLDALDEQFF
TRBV6-2/TRBV6-3	many	NA	CASSQGETQYF
TRBV5-1	NA	TRBD1	CASSLGTGGVGSYGYTF
TRBV7-9	many	NA	CASSPLGNTGELFF
TRBV6-5	many	NA	CASSYDSHQPQHF
TRBV19	many	NA	CASSISRGAEYGYTF
TRBV27	many	NA	CASSPRLAAYEQYF
TRBV5-1	few	NA	CASTPGGGFQETQYF
TRBV29-1	NA	TRBD1	CSVSTTGAPEGYTF
TRBV5-1	NA	NA	CASSLGLQGGGETQYF
TRBV7-9	many	TRBD1	CASSFQDRADEAFF
TRBV27	many	NA	CASSSKAVTYEQYF
TRBV13	many	NA	CASSYSRFAEAFF
TRBV11-2	many	NA	CASSLNSLNEQFF
TRBV10-3	many	TRBD1	CAIKDYETGTWSSGNTIYF
TRBV15	few	TRBD2	CATSRDPRIAGVQETQYF
TRBV7-9	many	TRBD2	CASSLRRLGGNEQFF
TRBV7-2	NA	TRBD2	CASSLWREAPDTQYF
TRBV7-9	many	TRBD1	CASSLRGQSSGNTIYF
TRBV29-1	few	NA	CSVAQGGAGELFF
TRBV29-1	few	TRBD1	CSARDRVRVEQYF
TRBV29-1	NA	TRBD2	CSASPDTSGRARDGNEQFF
TRBV27	many	TRBD1	CASSPAHTGTAYEQYF
TRBV28	many	TRBD2	CASSFGRGGPYEQYF
TRBV6-1	many	TRBD1	CASRVTGTGIYGYTF
TRBV6-1	many	NA	CAALGTSAYEQYF
TRBV5-4	medium-sized	NA	CASSLLFGGYSYNEQFF
TRBV6-2/TRBV6-3	many	NA	CASSYGGTARNQPQHF
TRBV30	many	NA	CAWTSDSYNEQFF
TRBV29-1	NA	NA	CSVGWQYHTDTQYF
TRBV2	many	TRBD1	CASRGQGDTEAFF
TRBV18	many	NA	CASSQRRGDYGYTF
TRBV19	many	TRBD1	CASSMTGDTEAFF
TRBV11-3	many	TRBD1	CASSPGTGEDEQYF
TRBV5-5	many	TRBD2	CASSLGFGFRGADTQYF
TRBV9	few	TRBD2	CASSLSGIPTDTQYF
TRBV18	many	NA	CASSANRASNTIYF
TRBV24-1	many	TRBD1	CATSDPTGEYNEQFF
TRBV25-1	many	NA	CASSENRETEAFF